Sequencing of this T cell receptor beta chain was carried out in a study of beta chain features in type 1 diabetes. Expressed TCRB transcripts were sequenced because the isolated RNA had all been reverse transcribed beforehand. Libraries were prepared by immunoSEQ multiplex PCR; TCRdb keeps only in-frame clonotypes and omits some of them. This sample yields about 350,000 clones, of which around 20% are seen a single time; 0.044% belongs to the top ten. This clone appeared a few times. Germline CDR1 and CDR2: SQVTM and ANQGSEA. CDR3 length: 19 residues. J was trimmed by 6 bases and V by 6 bases; bases with no gene match: 26.

Sequencing was carried out using naive CD4+ T cells from blood. This clonotype was sampled from a woman younger than 30 in good health. The V gene is TRBV29-1, the J gene TRBJ1-2, with 9 bases matching TRBD1. This chain's CDR3 is CSVKQGAHLRVCKTDGYTF. The DNA for the CDR3 is TGCAGCGTGAAACAGGGGGCTCATTTGAGGGTTTGTAAGACGGATGGCTACACCTTC.